This T cell receptor beta chain was sequenced in a study of blood T cells in healthy people across ages. Study-level points and caveats: Age advanced and TCR beta diversity per million T cells fell, roughly linearly.

The authors ran a second PCR of roughly 6 to 12 cycles using a sample-barcoded 5' primer and a J-beta primer mix. TCRdb reprocessed the 5' RACE reads via MiXCR and lists one record per CDR3 protein. Among 700,000 to 850,000 distinct CDR3 sequences listed, about 37% were seen once. On this clonotype: Its specificity is unknown.

The sample providers were healthy Caucasian people from Russia, aged about 6 to 100. The sequenced material came from blood. The receptor's source is a man between 18 and 29 years old in good health.

Here the CDR3 reads CASSSRTTEAFF. CDR3 DNA: TGTGCCAGCAGTTCCCGGACCACTGAAGCTTTCTTT. The genes are TRBV6-6 and TRBJ1-1; D ambiguous. CDR1 and CDR2 from the germline V gene are MNHNY and SVGAGI (reference sequence). Trimming pared 4 bases from V and 4 bases from J, leaving 7 bases between. The CDR3 contains 12 residues.